This TCR beta chain was profiled in a study of blood T cells in healthy people across ages. In the study overall: Template switching retrieved approximately one barcoded beta molecule for each two T cells.

This clonotype appeared many times. Germline V gene sequence: CDR1 DFQATT, CDR2 SNEGSKA (reference sequence). J was trimmed by 8 bases and V by 3 bases; bases with no gene match: 10. The CDR3 extends over 15 amino acids. PCR was performed a second time for about 7 to 11 cycles using a sample-barcoded 5' primer and a J-beta primer mix. Each CDR3 protein is one row after TCRdb ran MiXCR on the 5' RACE reads. The sample records more than 800,000 distinct CDR3 sequences, under 35% being singletons. Isolation recovered at least 6.5 million PBMCs from every sample. The receptor's source is a woman aged 80 or older in good health. The rearrangement uses TRBV20-1 and TRBJ2-1; the match to TRBD2 covers 10 bases. The sequencing input was blood. This chain's CDR3 is CSASQAGGPWDEQFF. The CDR3 DNA is TGCAGTGCTAGTCAAGCGGGGGGGCCATGGGATGAGCAGTTCTTC.